The clone carrying this T cell receptor beta chain was seen only once. Given the absence of the conserved phenylalanine or tryptophan at the CDR3 end, a read error is likely. This sample stems from a study of breast tumors, draining lymph nodes, adjacent tissues. The lymph nodes were axillary draining lymph nodes from breast cancer patients. TCRdb analysed the multiplex PCR reads with MiXCR anew, one entry per CDR3 protein. This sample has about 110,000 distinct CDR3 sequences; less than 40% occur once, and the top ten carry 5.5% to 6%. The receptor comes from a female donor with breast cancer. Some clones in this sample may be carry-over from other donors' samples. Input material: axillary lymph node tissue.

Here the CDR3 reads CASSHSLRSHGYTL. The DNA of the CDR3 is TGTGCCAGCAGTCACTCCCTTCGGAGTCATGGCTACACCCTC. V gene TRBV6-5 combines with J gene TRBJ1-2; D gene uncertain. CDR1 and CDR2 (germline): MNHEY, SVGAGI. This CDR3 comprises 14 residues.